This is a list of T cell receptor beta chains from one sample in a study of identical twins. TCRdb ran MiXCR on the 5' RACE reads and lists one entry per CDR3 protein. Of fewer than 350,000 distinct CDR3 sequences in the sample, more than 6.5% were seen once. A further study also used this sample, focusing on yellow fever vaccine responses in identical twins.

The sequenced material came from memory (CD45RO+) T cells sorted from blood. The receptors come from a woman aged 18-29 years in good health. Both conserved end residues are part of each CDR3. The D gene is left open where the match is weak. Clone size appears in some rows only: once, few, many, or a class for an expanded clone.

len	d_gene	v_gene	j_gene	abundance	CDR3aa	CDR3nt
15	-	TRBV12-3/TRBV12-4	TRBJ1-1	many	CASSSPVGANTEAFF	TGTGCCAGCAGTTCCCCAGTGGGGGCGAACACTGAAGCTTTCTTT
15	-	TRBV21-1	TRBJ2-7	-	CASSNTSGSPREQYF	TGTGCCAGCAGCAATACTAGCGGGAGTCCGCGGGAGCAGTACTTC
15	-	TRBV20-1	TRBJ2-1	few	CSARLGSGSYNEQFF	TGCAGTGCTAGGCTTGGGTCCGGCTCCTACAATGAGCAGTTCTTC
15	-	TRBV10-3	TRBJ2-3	-	CAISEGRVDTDTQYF	TGTGCCATCAGTGAAGGCCGGGTCGACACAGATACGCAGTATTTT
15	TRBD1	TRBV6-1	TRBJ2-2	-	CASRSDRAVAGELFF	TGTGCCAGCAGATCCGACAGGGCGGTGGCCGGGGAGCTGTTTTTT
14	TRBD1	TRBV29-1	TRBJ2-7	many	CSVDPAGGGDEQYF	TGCAGCGTTGATCCTGCAGGGGGTGGGGACGAGCAGTACTTC
14	TRBD1	TRBV6-1	TRBJ1-6	few	CASRTRDRYSPLHF	TGTGCCAGCAGAACCCGGGACAGATATTCACCCCTCCACTTT
14	-	TRBV20-1	TRBJ1-2	few	CSAPDGAANYGYTF	TGCAGTGCTCCAGACGGGGCTGCTAACTATGGCTACACCTTC
14	-	TRBV5-1	TRBJ2-5	many	CASSLKTSMETQYF	TGCGCCAGCAGCCTAAAGACTAGTATGGAGACCCAGTACTTC
15	-	TRBV20-1	TRBJ2-5	-	CSARAPSVWLETQYF	TGCAGTGCTAGAGCCCCCAGTGTGTGGTTAGAGACCCAGTACTTC
13	TRBD1	TRBV7-7	TRBJ2-1	few	CASSVDRGGEQFF	TGTGCCAGCAGTGTTGACAGGGGGGGGGAGCAGTTCTTC
16	TRBD1	TRBV7-9	TRBJ1-2	many	CASSAMDRRTDYGYTF	TGTGCCAGCAGCGCGATGGACAGGCGAACGGACTATGGCTACACCTTC
18	TRBD2	TRBV7-8	TRBJ2-5	-	CASSAGLATSRLQETQYF	TGTGCCAGCAGCGCGGGACTAGCGACCTCTCGATTACAAGAGACCCAGTACTTC
14	TRBD2	TRBV2	TRBJ2-1	many	CASRREETYNEQFF	TGTGCCAGCAGGCGGGAGGAAACCTACAATGAGCAGTTCTTC
14	-	TRBV5-1	TRBJ2-2	few	CASSLGADTGELFF	TGCGCCAGCAGCTTGGGGGCGGACACCGGGGAGCTGTTTTTT
16	TRBD1	TRBV3-1	TRBJ1-1	many	CASSRLLTGANTEAFF	TGTGCCAGCAGCCGTCTCCTGACAGGGGCAAACACTGAAGCTTTCTTT
16	-	TRBV4-1	TRBJ2-1	-	CASSQDRVGPYNEQFF	TGCGCCAGCAGCCAAGATCGGGTGGGGCCATACAATGAGCAGTTCTTC
15	-	TRBV5-1	TRBJ2-2	many	CASSLAVQDTGELFF	TGCGCCAGCAGCTTGGCGGTCCAGGACACCGGGGAGCTGTTTTTT
13	TRBD1	TRBV25-1	TRBJ1-1	many	CASRRQGATEAFF	TGTGCCAGCAGAAGACAGGGGGCCACTGAAGCTTTCTTT
14	-	TRBV6-1	TRBJ1-1	-	CASRATGENTEAFF	TGTGCCAGCAGAGCTACAGGAGAGAACACTGAAGCTTTCTTT
13	-	TRBV12-3/TRBV12-4	TRBJ1-1	-	CASSGSMNTEAFF	TGTGCCAGCTCCGGTAGCATGAACACTGAAGCTTTCTTT
14	-	TRBV20-1	TRBJ2-2	many	CSARAGSRGGELFF	TGCAGTGCTAGAGCCGGGAGCCGGGGCGGGGAGCTGTTTTTT
14	-	TRBV7-9	TRBJ1-2	few	CASSNPLLGYGYTF	TGTGCCAGCAGCAACCCCTTATTGGGCTATGGCTACACCTTC
15	-	TRBV28	TRBJ2-1	-	CASSSGQFSYNEQFF	TGTGCCAGCAGTTCCGGACAGTTCAGCTACAATGAGCAGTTCTTC
15	-	TRBV7-8	TRBJ1-1	-	CASSSPTGISTEAFF	TGTGCCAGCAGCTCCCCGACAGGAATAAGCACTGAAGCTTTCTTT
11	-	TRBV12-3/TRBV12-4	TRBJ2-5	-	CASRLEETQYF	TGTGCCAGCAGATTGGAGGAGACCCAGTACTTC
14	TRBD2	TRBV5-4	TRBJ2-1	few	CASSFPGLRNEQFF	TGTGCCAGCAGCTTCCCGGGACTAAGGAATGAGCAGTTCTTC
12	-	TRBV7-9	TRBJ1-2	-	CASSLGRGGYTF	TGTGCCAGCAGCTTAGGGAGGGGAGGCTACACCTTC
14	-	TRBV28	TRBJ2-4	many	CASSFAPEVGIQYF	TGTGCCAGCAGTTTTGCCCCGGAGGTGGGCATTCAGTACTTC
14	-	TRBV24-1	TRBJ2-4	-	CATSDSTVKNIQYF	TGTGCCACCAGTGATTCGACCGTGAAAAACATTCAGTACTTC
15	-	TRBV10-3	TRBJ2-3	many	CAIGSGRRITDTQYF	TGTGCCATCGGCTCCGGACGGAGAATCACAGATACGCAGTATTTT
14	TRBD2	TRBV29-1	TRBJ2-5	-	CSVKLAGGRETQYF	TGCAGCGTCAAACTAGCGGGGGGGCGAGAGACCCAGTACTTC
15	TRBD2	TRBV20-1	TRBJ2-1	few	CSARGGAGGDNEQFF	TGCAGTGCTAGAGGCGGGGCGGGGGGGGACAATGAGCAGTTCTTC
15	TRBD1	TRBV27	TRBJ1-6	-	CASRPGTGYNSPLHF	TGTGCCAGCAGACCGGGGACAGGCTATAATTCACCCCTCCACTTT
15	-	TRBV11-2	TRBJ2-7	many	CASSLLGRKTYEQYF	TGTGCCAGCAGCTTACTTGGGCGGAAGACCTACGAGCAGTACTTC
12	-	TRBV2	TRBJ2-5	few	CASSGPSETQYF	TGTGCCAGCAGCGGACCCTCGGAGACCCAGTACTTC